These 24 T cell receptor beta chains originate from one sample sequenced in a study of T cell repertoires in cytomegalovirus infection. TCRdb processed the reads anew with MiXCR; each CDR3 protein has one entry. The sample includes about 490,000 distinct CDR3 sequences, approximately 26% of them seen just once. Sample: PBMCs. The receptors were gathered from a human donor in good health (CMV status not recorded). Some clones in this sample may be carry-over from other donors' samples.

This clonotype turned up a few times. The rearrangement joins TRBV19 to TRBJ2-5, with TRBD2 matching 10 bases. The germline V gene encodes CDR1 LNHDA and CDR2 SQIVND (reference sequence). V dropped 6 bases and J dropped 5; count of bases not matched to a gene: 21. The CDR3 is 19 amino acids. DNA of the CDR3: TGTGCCAGTAGCCCCGCTCGGACTAGCGGCTCGAGGGGAGGTGAGACCCAGTACTTC. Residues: CASSPARTSGSRGGETQYF.

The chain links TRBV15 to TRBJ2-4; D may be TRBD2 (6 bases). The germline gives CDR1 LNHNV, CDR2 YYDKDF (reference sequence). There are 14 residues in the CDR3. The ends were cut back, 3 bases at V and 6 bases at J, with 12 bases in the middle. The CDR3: CATSSRLGGNIQYF. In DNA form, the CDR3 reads TGTGCCACCAGCAGTAGACTCGGGGGAAACATTCAGTACTTC.

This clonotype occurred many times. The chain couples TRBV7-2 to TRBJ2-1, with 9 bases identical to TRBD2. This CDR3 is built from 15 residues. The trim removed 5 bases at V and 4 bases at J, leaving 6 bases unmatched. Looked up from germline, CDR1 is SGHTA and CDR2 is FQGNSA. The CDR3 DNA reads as TGTGCCAGCAGCACGACTAGCGGCGGGTACAATGAGCAGTTCTTC. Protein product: CASSTTSGGYNEQFF.

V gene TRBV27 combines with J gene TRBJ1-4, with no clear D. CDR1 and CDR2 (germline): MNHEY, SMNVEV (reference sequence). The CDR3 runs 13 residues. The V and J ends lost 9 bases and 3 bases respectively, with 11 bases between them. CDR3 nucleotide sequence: TGTGCCAGTAGGCGATGGGCTAATGAAAAACTGTTTTTT. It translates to CASRRWANEKLFF.

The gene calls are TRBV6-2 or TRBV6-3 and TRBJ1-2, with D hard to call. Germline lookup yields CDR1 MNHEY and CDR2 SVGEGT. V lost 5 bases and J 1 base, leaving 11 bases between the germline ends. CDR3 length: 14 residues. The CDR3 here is CASSRTAFNYGYTF. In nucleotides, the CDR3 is TGTGCCAGCAGTCGAACAGCTTTTAACTATGGCTACACCTTC.

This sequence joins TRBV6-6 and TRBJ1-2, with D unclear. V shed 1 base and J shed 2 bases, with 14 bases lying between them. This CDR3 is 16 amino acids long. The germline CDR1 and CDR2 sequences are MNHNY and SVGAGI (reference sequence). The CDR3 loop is CASSYLPEQANYGYTF. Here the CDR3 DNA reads TGTGCCAGCAGTTACTTACCGGAGCAGGCGAACTATGGCTACACCTTC.

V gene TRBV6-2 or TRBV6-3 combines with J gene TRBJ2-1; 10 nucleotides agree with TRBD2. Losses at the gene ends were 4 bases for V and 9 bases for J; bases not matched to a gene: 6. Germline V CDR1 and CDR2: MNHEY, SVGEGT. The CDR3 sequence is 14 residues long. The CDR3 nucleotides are TGTGCCAGCAGTTCCGGGACTAGCGATGGTGAGCAGTTCTTC. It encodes CASSSGTSDGEQFF.

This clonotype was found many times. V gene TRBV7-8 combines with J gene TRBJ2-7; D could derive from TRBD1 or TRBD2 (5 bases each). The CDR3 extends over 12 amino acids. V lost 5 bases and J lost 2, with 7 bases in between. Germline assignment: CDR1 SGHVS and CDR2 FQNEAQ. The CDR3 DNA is TGTGCCAGCAGCCCGGGACCCTACGAGCAGTACGTC. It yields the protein CASSPGPYEQYV.

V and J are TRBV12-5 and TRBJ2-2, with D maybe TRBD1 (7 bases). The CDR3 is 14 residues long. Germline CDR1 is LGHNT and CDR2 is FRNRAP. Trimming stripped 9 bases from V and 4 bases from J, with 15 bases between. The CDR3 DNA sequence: TGTGCTAGGCGGGACAGTGAATCCACCGGGGAGCTGTTTTTT. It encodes CARRDSESTGELFF.

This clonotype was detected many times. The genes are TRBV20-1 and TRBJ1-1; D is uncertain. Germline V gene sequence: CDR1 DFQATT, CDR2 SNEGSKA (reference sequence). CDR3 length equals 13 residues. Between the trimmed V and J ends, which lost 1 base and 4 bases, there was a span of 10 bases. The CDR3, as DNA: TGCAGTGCTAGAGCCTCTCTCCCCACTGAAGCTTTCTTT. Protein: CSARASLPTEAFF.

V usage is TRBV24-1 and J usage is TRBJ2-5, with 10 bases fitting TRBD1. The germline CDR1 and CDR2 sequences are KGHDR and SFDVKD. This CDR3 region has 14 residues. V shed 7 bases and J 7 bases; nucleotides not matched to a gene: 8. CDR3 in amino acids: CATSPGTGVRTQYF. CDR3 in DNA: TGTGCCACCAGCCCCGGGACAGGGGTCAGGACCCAGTACTTC.

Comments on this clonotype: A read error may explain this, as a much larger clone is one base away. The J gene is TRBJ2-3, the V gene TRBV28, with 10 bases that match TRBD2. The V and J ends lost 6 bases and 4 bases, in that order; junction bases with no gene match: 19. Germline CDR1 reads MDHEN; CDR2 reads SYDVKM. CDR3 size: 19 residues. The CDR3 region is CASSPVRTLAGVPPDTQYF. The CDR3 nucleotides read TGTGCCAGCAGCCCCGTGCGGACTCTAGCGGGAGTCCCCCCAGATACGCAGTATTTT.

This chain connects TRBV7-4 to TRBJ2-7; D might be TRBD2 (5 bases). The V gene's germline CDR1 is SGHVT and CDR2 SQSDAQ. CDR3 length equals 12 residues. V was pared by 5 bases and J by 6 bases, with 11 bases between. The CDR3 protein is CASSLTSSEQYV. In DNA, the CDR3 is TGTGCCAGCAGCCTTACTAGTTCCGAGCAGTACGTC.

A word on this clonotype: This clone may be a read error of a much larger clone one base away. Written as DNA, the CDR3 is TGTGCCAGCAGTGGGGTCTTCGGAAACACCATATATTTT. This gives the protein CASSGVFGNTIYF. The chain joins TRBV2 to TRBJ1-3, with D hard to call. This CDR3 spans 13 amino acids. Trimming took off 4 bases at V and 4 bases at J, with 8 bases between the two ends. Per the germline V gene, CDR1 is SNHLY and CDR2 is FYNNEI.

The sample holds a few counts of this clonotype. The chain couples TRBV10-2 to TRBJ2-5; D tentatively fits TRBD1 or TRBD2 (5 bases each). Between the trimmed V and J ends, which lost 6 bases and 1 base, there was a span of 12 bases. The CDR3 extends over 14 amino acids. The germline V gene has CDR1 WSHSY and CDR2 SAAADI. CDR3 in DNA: TGCGCCAGCAGAGAATCGGGGCCCCAAGAGACCCAGTACTTC. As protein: CASRESGPQETQYF.

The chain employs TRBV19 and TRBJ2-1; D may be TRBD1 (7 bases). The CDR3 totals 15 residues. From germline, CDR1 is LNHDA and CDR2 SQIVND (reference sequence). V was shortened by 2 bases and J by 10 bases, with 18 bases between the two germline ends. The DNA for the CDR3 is TGTGCCAGTAGTATAACGGCAGGGGGGACCGGGGAGCAGTTCTTC. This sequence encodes CASSITAGGTGEQFF.

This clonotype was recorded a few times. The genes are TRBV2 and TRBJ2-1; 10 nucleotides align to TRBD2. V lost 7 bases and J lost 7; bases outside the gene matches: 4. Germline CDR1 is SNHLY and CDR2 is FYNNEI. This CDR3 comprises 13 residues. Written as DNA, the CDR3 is TGTGCCAGCACCTCGACTAGCGGGAATGAGCAGTTCTTC. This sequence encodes CASTSTSGNEQFF.

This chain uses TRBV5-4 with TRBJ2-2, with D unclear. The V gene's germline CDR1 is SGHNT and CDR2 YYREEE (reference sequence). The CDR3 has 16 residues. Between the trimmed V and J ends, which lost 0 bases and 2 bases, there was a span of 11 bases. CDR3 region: CASSLATVSNTGELFF. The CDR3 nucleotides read TGTGCCAGCAGCTTGGCAACTGTCTCCAACACCGGGGAGCTGTTTTTT.

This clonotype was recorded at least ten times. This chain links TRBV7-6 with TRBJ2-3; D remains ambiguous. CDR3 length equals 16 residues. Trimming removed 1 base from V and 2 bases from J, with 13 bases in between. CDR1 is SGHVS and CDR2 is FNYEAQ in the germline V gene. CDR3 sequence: CASSLGPLGSTDTQYF. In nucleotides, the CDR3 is TGTGCCAGCAGCTTAGGACCGCTAGGGTCCACAGATACGCAGTATTTT. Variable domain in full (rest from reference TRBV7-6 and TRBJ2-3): GAGVSQSPRYKVTKRGQDVALRCDPISGHVSLYWYRQALGQGPEFLTYFNYEAQQDKSGLPNDRFSAERPEGSISTLTIQRTEQRDSAMYRCASSLGPLGSTDTQYFGPGTRLTVL.

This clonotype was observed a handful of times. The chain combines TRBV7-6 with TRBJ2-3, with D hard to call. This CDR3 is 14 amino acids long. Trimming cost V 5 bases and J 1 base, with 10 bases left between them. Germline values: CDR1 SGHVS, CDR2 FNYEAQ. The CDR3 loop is CASSVLARTDTQYF. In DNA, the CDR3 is TGTGCCAGCAGCGTATTAGCTCGCACAGATACGCAGTATTTT.

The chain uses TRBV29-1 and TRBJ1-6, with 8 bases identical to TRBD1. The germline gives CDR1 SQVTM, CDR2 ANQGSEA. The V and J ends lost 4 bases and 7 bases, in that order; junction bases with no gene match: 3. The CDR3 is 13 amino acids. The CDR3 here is CSVGQGANSPLHF. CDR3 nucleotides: TGCAGCGTTGGGCAGGGGGCGAATTCACCCCTCCACTTT.

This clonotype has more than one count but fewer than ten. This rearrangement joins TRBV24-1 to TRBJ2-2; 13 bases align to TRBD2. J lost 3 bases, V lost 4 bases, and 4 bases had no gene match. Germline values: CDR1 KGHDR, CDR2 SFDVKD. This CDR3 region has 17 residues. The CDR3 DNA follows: TGTGCCACCAGTGACGGTGGACTAGCGGGAGACACCGGGGAGCTGTTTTTT. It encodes CATSDGGLAGDTGELFF.

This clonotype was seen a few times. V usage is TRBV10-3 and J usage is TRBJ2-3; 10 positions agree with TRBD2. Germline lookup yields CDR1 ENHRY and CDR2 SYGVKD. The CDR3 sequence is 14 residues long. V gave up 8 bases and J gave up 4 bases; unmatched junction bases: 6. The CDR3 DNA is TGTGCCATCGGAGCGGGAGGGCCCTCAGATACGCAGTATTTT. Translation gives CAIGAGGPSDTQYF.

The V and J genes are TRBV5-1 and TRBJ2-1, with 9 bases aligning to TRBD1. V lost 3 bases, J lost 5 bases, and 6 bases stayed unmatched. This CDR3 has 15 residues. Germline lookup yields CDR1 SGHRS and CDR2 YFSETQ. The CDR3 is CASSWGTGLNNEQFF. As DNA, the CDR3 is TGCGCCAGCAGCTGGGGGACAGGGTTGAACAATGAGCAGTTCTTC. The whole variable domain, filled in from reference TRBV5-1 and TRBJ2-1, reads KAGVTQTPRYLIKTRGQQVTLSCSPISGHRSVSWYQQTPGQGLQFLFEYFSETQRNKGNFPGRFSGRQFSNSRSEMNVSTLELGDSALYLCASSWGTGLNNEQFFGPGTRLTVL.